The 13 T cell receptor beta chains below all came from one sample that was sequenced in a study of blood T cell repertoires in COVID-19. TCRdb's table, derived via immunoSEQ multiplex PCR, lists solely in-frame clones and lacks some. This table has a few hundred thousand clones, 70% to 90% appearing once. Sequenced input: peripheral blood. Receptors originate from a woman aged 25 to 39 who had recovered from COVID-19.

The rearrangement joins TRBV11-3 to TRBJ2-2; tentative D call: TRBD2 (7 bases). V gave up 4 bases and J gave up 3 bases, with 15 bases separating them. The CDR3 spans 16 residues. Germline V gives CDR1 SGHNT, CDR2 YENEEA. CDR3 nucleotide sequence: TGTGCCAGCAGCTACGGGGGGCTTTTGGACACCGGGGAGCTGTTTTTT. Protein sequence: CASSYGGLLDTGELFF. The entire variable domain, with the rest obtained from reference TRBV11-3 and TRBJ2-2, is as follows: EAGVVQSPRYKIIEKKQPVAFWCNPISGHNTLYWYLQNLGQGPELLIRYENEEAVDDSQLPKDRFSAERLKGVDSTLKIQPAELGDSAVYLCASSYGGLLDTGELFFGEGSRLTVL.

The chain carries TRBV11-3 and TRBJ2-2, with 8 bases matching TRBD2. This CDR3 contains 13 residues. CDR1 and CDR2 (germline): SGHNT, YENEEA. V lost 3 bases, J lost 6 bases, and 0 bases stayed unmatched. CDR3 nucleotide sequence: TGTGCCAGCAGCTTGCGGGGGGCCGGGGAGCTGTTTTTT. Translated, it gives CASSLRGAGELFF.

The chain combines TRBV24-1 with TRBJ2-3, with 12 bases matching TRBD2. Germline V gene sequence: CDR1 KGHDR, CDR2 SFDVKD. The trim removed 7 bases at V and 4 bases at J, leaving 5 bases unmatched. The CDR3 consists of 15 residues. CDR3 amino acids: CATSTSGRFPDTQYF. The DNA for the CDR3 is TGTGCCACCAGCACTAGCGGGAGGTTCCCAGATACGCAGTATTTT.

V usage is TRBV15 and J usage is TRBJ1-1; a possible D gene is TRBD1 (6 bases). Germline CDR1 and CDR2: LNHNV and YYDKDF (reference sequence). This CDR3 contains 16 residues. With 3 bases removed from V and 1 base from J, the gap between germline ends came to 15 bases. As DNA, the CDR3 is TGTGCCACCAGCAGCACACTACAGGGTCGGAACACTGAAGCTTTCTTT. It translates to CATSSTLQGRNTEAFF.

The V and J genes are TRBV28 and TRBJ2-3, with a weak D call TRBD1 (6 bases). This CDR3 comprises 14 residues. Germline V gene data show CDR1 as MDHEN and CDR2 as SYDVKM. V lost 6 bases to trimming and J lost 0 bases, with 10 bases between them. This CDR3 is CASRGQDSTDTQYF. The CDR3 DNA is TGTGCCAGCAGGGGACAAGATAGCACAGATACGCAGTATTTT.

For this clone: This sample also contains other DNA sequences that code for the same CDR3. The chain links TRBV28 to TRBJ2-3, with D tentatively TRBD2 (6 bases). The CDR3 covers 16 residues. Germline CDR1 MDHEN, CDR2 SYDVKM. V was clipped by 1 base and J by 2 bases, with 13 bases between them. In DNA form, the CDR3 reads TGTGCCAGCAGTTTATCTCGCGGGACCTCCACAGATACGCAGTATTTT. Protein sequence: CASSLSRGTSTDTQYF.

The V call is TRBV4-1, the J call TRBJ2-3; 8 bases fit TRBD2. The germline CDR1 and CDR2 sequences are MGHRA and YSYEKL. Germline trimming cut 1 base from V and 2 bases from J; bases unmatched to any gene: 11. The CDR3 spans 18 residues. In nucleotides, the CDR3 is TGCGCCAGCAGCCAAGGAGGCTTAGCGGGGAGCCTCACAGATACGCAGTATTTT. Translation gives CASSQGGLAGSLTDTQYF.

This rearrangement joins TRBV7-2 to TRBJ1-3, with D perhaps matching TRBD1 (5 bases). V was trimmed by 5 bases and J by 0 bases, leaving 8 bases between them. There are 14 residues in the CDR3. Germline-derived CDR1 and CDR2 are SGHTA and FQGNSA. The CDR3 region has the DNA TGTGCCAGCAGCCTTACAGGCTCTGGAAACACCATATATTTT. Translation: CASSLTGSGNTIYF.

This clone occurred once. The chain carries TRBV10-3 and TRBJ2-1, with 10 bases matching TRBD1. Trimming took 4 bases from V and 6 from J; bases not matched to a gene: 3. CDR3 length: 14 residues. Germline V gene data show CDR1 as ENHRY and CDR2 as SYGVKD. CDR3 sequence: CAISGQGALNEQFF. DNA for the CDR3: TGTGCCATCAGTGGACAGGGGGCGCTCAATGAGCAGTTCTTC.

J is TRBJ1-5 and V is TRBV6-6; 7 bases align to TRBD1. The germline V gene encodes CDR1 MNHNY and CDR2 SVGAGI (reference sequence). V was pared by 3 bases and J by 4 bases, with 6 bases of the junction left unmatched. The CDR3 runs to 15 residues. The CDR3 bases are TGTGCCAGCAGTTATAAGGGGGCTTGGAATCAGCCCCAGCATTTT. Its translation: CASSYKGAWNQPQHF.

The chain combines TRBV7-3 with TRBJ2-2, with a weak D call TRBD1 (6 bases). The CDR3 loop spans 16 amino acids. Per germline, CDR1 SGHTA and CDR2 FQGTGA. The V and J ends lost 4 bases and 2 bases respectively, with 14 bases between them. CDR3 sequence reads: CASSSKSGTNTGELFF. DNA for the CDR3: TGTGCCAGCAGCTCGAAGTCCGGGACAAACACCGGGGAGCTGTTTTTT.

The chain links TRBV2 to TRBJ2-1; 15 bases are a match to TRBD2. Germline lookup yields CDR1 SNHLY and CDR2 FYNNEI. With V trimmed by 7 bases and J by 7 bases, 5 bases remained unmatched. The CDR3 loop spans 15 amino acids. The CDR3 region has the DNA TGTGCCAGCATCTGGACTAGCGGGGGGGCAAATGAGCAGTTCTTC. Translated, it gives CASIWTSGGANEQFF.

This rearrangement joins TRBV7-9 to TRBJ1-1, with 8 nucleotides matching TRBD1. V lost 2 bases and J lost 8; bases outside the gene matches: 10. This CDR3 spans 15 amino acids. Germline V CDR1 and CDR2: SEHNR, FQNEAQ (reference sequence). This CDR3 is CASSLIIGQGTEAFF. The CDR3 nucleotides read TGTGCCAGCAGCTTAATTATAGGACAGGGAACGGAAGCTTTCTTT. The full variable domain, with the rest looked up from reference TRBV7-9 and TRBJ1-1, is DTGVSQNPRHKITKRGQNVTFRCDPISEHNRLYWYRQTLGQGPEFLTYFQNEAQLEKSRLLSDRFSAERPKGSFSTLEIQRTEQGDSAMYLCASSLIIGQGTEAFFGQGTRLTVV.